This TCR beta chain was retrieved from a study of T cells in localized non-small cell lung cancer. Notes on the study in general: Detection in adjacent lung was observed for a median 57 of the top 100 tumor clones. Elevated circulating T cell density in blood was associated with longer overall survival. Uninvolved adjacent lung had the highest recorded T cell clonality, with tumor below it.

Sequencing used immunoSEQ multiplex PCR; TCRdb keeps in-frame clones, though not all of them. This sample has about 53,000 clones, with over 80% found just once. In this sample, this clone turned up once. Antigen unknown. CDR3 size: 15 residues. V lost 3 bases, J lost 3 bases, and 9 bases stayed unmatched. CDR1 is SGHRS, CDR2 YFSETQ, per germline. The sample here was peripheral blood mononuclear cells, taken before any cancer treatment. The chain has TRBV5-1 and TRBJ2-7, with 7 positions matching TRBD1. The origin of this receptor is a man aged 35-75 years with stage III lung adenocarcinoma. CDR3 residues: CASSSDRVVNYEQYF. The CDR3, as DNA: TGCGCCAGCAGCTCCGACAGGGTAGTAAACTACGAGCAGTACTTC.